These 18 T cell receptor beta chains came from one sample sequenced in a study of regulatory T cells in long-lasting Graves disease. CDR3-region Arm-PCR and iRepertoire HTBI primers produced the TCR beta libraries. MiXCR, run by TCRdb on the multiplex PCR reads, gives a single entry per CDR3 protein. Of about 220,000 distinct CDR3 sequences listed, roughly 18% are singletons. Time point indicated: newly diagnosed GD, antithyroid drugs for less than 3 months. PBMCs were the source of the RNA used for TCR sequencing. The same sample was also studied in work on T cells in Graves' hyperthyroidism and ophthalmopathy.

The sample in question was peripheral blood mononuclear cells (PBMCs), obtained at new diagnosis, from a patient treated with antithyroid drugs. The receptors originated from a woman younger than 45 with Graves disease.

The table lists this clonotype with a few counts. This chain links TRBV12-3 or TRBV12-4 with TRBJ2-1, with 10 bases that match TRBD2. The CDR3 length is 14 residues. V shed 8 bases, J shed 4 bases, and the junction held 5 bases outside the gene matches. CDR3: CASRTSGAYNEQFF. DNA for the CDR3: TGTGCCAGCCGTACTAGCGGGGCTTACAATGAGCAGTTCTTC.

This clonotype was observed at least ten times. The V call is TRBV30, the J call TRBJ1-3; D not resolved. CDR3 length: 10 residues. Trimming shortened V by 5 bases and J by 4 bases, and 3 bases separated the two germline ends. The germline V gene encodes CDR1 GTSNPN and CDR2 SVGIG (reference sequence). The CDR3: CAWGGNTIYF. CDR3 nucleotides: TGTGCCTGGGGAGGAAACACCATATATTTT.

The V and J genes are TRBV6-1 and TRBJ1-3; weak D call: TRBD1 (5 bases). Germline V CDR1 and CDR2: MNHNS, SASEGT. The length of the CDR3 is 16 residues. V was shortened by 3 bases and J by 0 bases, with 12 bases between the two germline ends. CDR3 in DNA: TGTGCCAGCAGTGAGATGACAGCCAACTCTGGAAACACCATATATTTT. This codes for CASSEMTANSGNTIYF.

In nucleotides, the CDR3 is TGTGCCTGGAGTGTGACAAAAGGGGCAGAAAACATTCAGTACTTC. It encodes CAWSVTKGAENIQYF. The chain has TRBV30 and TRBJ2-4; D might be TRBD1 (5 bases). The CDR3 consists of 15 residues. The V end lost 0 bases, the J end lost 5 bases, and 14 bases lay between the germline ends. Germline loops: CDR1 GTSNPN, CDR2 SVGIG (reference sequence).

This clonotype was counted a few times. This may arise from a read error, as a much more abundant clone is one base away. This rearrangement joins TRBV28 to TRBJ1-1; no clear D gene. Trimming shortened V by 2 bases and J by 1 base, and 8 bases separated the two germline ends. The CDR3 loop spans 14 amino acids. CDR1 and CDR2 (germline): MDHEN, SYDVKM. As DNA, the CDR3 is TGTGCCAGCAGTTTAAGGGTGCGGAACACTGAAGCTTTCTTT. Translating it yields CASSLRVRNTEAFF.

This clonotype was recorded many times. The CDR3 protein is CASSPDWGTSPNTWNYEQYF. The CDR3 DNA follows: TGCGCCAGCAGCCCCGATTGGGGGACTAGTCCCAATACGTGGAACTACGAGCAGTACTTC. The rearrangement links TRBV5-1 to TRBJ2-7, with 8 bases lining up with TRBD2. The trim removed 4 bases at V and 3 bases at J, leaving 24 bases unmatched. This CDR3 spans 20 amino acids. Germline assignment: CDR1 SGHRS and CDR2 YFSETQ.

This clonotype has at least ten counts. The gene calls are TRBV12-3 or TRBV12-4 and TRBJ1-3, with D tentatively TRBD1 (6 bases). The length of the CDR3 is 12 residues. V was cut by 11 bases and J by 2 bases, with 10 bases left in between. The CDR3 here is CASGAAGNTIYF. CDR3 DNA sequence: TGTGCCTCGGGGGCGGCTGGAAACACCATATATTTT.

This clonotype came up many times. V is TRBV30 and J is TRBJ1-2; D remains unclear. V lost 1 base and J 8 bases, leaving 14 bases between the germline ends. CDR1 GTSNPN and CDR2 SVGIG come from the germline V gene (reference sequence). The CDR3 has 13 residues. Here the CDR3 DNA reads TGTGCCTGGAGTGAGGGCATGACGGGAGGCTACACCTTC. Encoded protein: CAWSEGMTGGYTF.

This clonotype has just a few counts. The genes are TRBV6-2 or TRBV6-3 and TRBJ2-7; D remains ambiguous. Germline V gene data show CDR1 as MNHEY and CDR2 as SVGEGT. This CDR3 is 11 amino acids long. Trimming pared 3 bases from V and 8 bases from J, leaving 8 bases between. The CDR3 region is CASSYYGKQYF. For the CDR3, the DNA is TGTGCCAGCAGTTATTATGGGAAGCAGTACTTC.

At least ten counts were recorded for this clonotype. V usage is TRBV28 and J usage is TRBJ2-5, with a weak D call TRBD2 (7 bases). CDR1 is MDHEN and CDR2 is SYDVKM in the germline V gene. V lost 4 bases and J lost 5, with 11 bases in between. This CDR3 has 13 residues. The CDR3 region is CASSWGGEETQYF. CDR3 sequence (DNA): TGTGCCAGCAGTTGGGGGGGCGAGGAGACCCAGTACTTC.

This clonotype was found many times. This sequence joins TRBV20-1 and TRBJ2-3, with unresolved D. The CDR3 has 14 residues. CDR1 and CDR2 from the germline V gene are DFQATT and SNEGSKA (reference sequence). V was clipped by 4 bases and J by 0 bases, with 11 bases between them. Here the CDR3 reads CSAKSSPSTDTQYF. CDR3 DNA: TGCAGTGCTAAGTCAAGTCCTAGCACAGATACGCAGTATTTT.

This clonotype showed up many times. The rearrangement links TRBV30 to TRBJ1-6; D gene ambiguous. Germline CDR1 and CDR2: GTSNPN and SVGIG (reference sequence). This CDR3 region has 14 residues. Trimming took 5 bases from V and 4 from J, leaving 12 bases between them. This CDR3 reads CAWGIEGYNSPLHF. Here the CDR3 DNA reads TGTGCCTGGGGGATCGAGGGTTATAATTCACCCCTCCACTTT.

CDR3 protein: CASSVTSGHTGELFF. CDR3 bases: TGCGCCAGCAGCGTGACTAGCGGGCACACCGGGGAGCTGTTTTTT. The rearrangement links TRBV5-1 to TRBJ2-2, with TRBD2 identical over 10 bases. This CDR3 has 15 residues. Losses at the gene ends were 4 bases for V and 3 bases for J; bases not matched to a gene: 3. Germline V lookup: CDR1 SGHRS, CDR2 YFSETQ.

At least ten counts were recorded for this clonotype. CDR3 bases: TGTGCCAGCAGTCAGACTCCGTACTATGGCTACACCTTC. Its translation is CASSQTPYYGYTF. The rearrangement joins TRBV28 to TRBJ1-2; D unclear. The CDR3 length is 13 residues. The V gene lost 5 bases and the J gene lost 3 bases, with 10 bases spanning the gap. Germline V lookup: CDR1 MDHEN, CDR2 SYDVKM.

There are many counts of this clonotype. The chain recombines TRBV27 with TRBJ1-1; D is perhaps TRBD1 (5 bases). Germline assignment: CDR1 MNHEY and CDR2 SMNVEV (reference sequence). V lost 0 bases, J lost 0 bases, and 14 bases lay in between. This CDR3 contains 17 residues. This CDR3 reads CASSLSSPGWMNTEAFF. The DNA for the CDR3 is TGTGCCAGCAGTTTATCGAGCCCAGGGTGGATGAACACTGAAGCTTTCTTT.

The chain combines TRBV5-1 with TRBJ2-5; a possible D gene is TRBD1 (7 bases). V shed 4 bases and J shed 2 bases, with 15 bases lying between them. The germline gives CDR1 SGHRS, CDR2 YFSETQ. This CDR3 is 15 amino acids long. Written as DNA, the CDR3 is TGCGCCAGCAGCAAACAGGGGACTGAACAAGAGACCCAGTACTTC. This sequence encodes CASSKQGTEQETQYF. Using reference TRBV5-1 and TRBJ2-5 for the parts outside the CDR3, the full variable domain is KAGVTQTPRYLIKTRGQQVTLSCSPISGHRSVSWYQQTPGQGLQFLFEYFSETQRNKGNFPGRFSGRQFSNSRSEMNVSTLELGDSALYLCASSKQGTEQETQYFGPGTRLLVL.

This clonotype was observed at least ten times. The chain combines TRBV20-1 with TRBJ2-3; 8 bases are shared with TRBD2. The V segment lost 4 bases and the J segment 5 bases; nucleotides outside the gene matches: 2. Germline values: CDR1 DFQATT, CDR2 SNEGSKA (reference sequence). The length of the CDR3 is 12 residues. The CDR3 here is CSATGGGDTQYF. The DNA for the CDR3 is TGCAGTGCTACCGGGGGGGGAGATACGCAGTATTTT.

With regard to this clonotype: It may be a read error: a sequence one base away is much more abundant. This CDR3 fails to terminate in the conserved phenylalanine or tryptophan, so it likely reflects a read error. The rearrangement uses TRBV28 and TRBJ2-5, with no clear D. In germline, CDR1 is MDHEN, CDR2 SYDVKM. The CDR3 extends over 14 amino acids. V was shortened by 2 bases and J by 4 bases, with 11 bases between the two germline ends. The CDR3 DNA follows: TGTGCCAGCAGTTTAACGTGGGTCCCAGAGACCCAGTACCTC. Protein product: CASSLTWVPETQYL.